This T cell receptor (beta chain) was identified in a study of blood T cell repertoires in COVID-19. For the study at large: Acute-phase and convalescent COVID-19 samples originated in the United States, Italy and Spain. T cells, B-cell-depleted T cells, or PBMCs supplied cDNA or gDNA.

Germline V CDR1 and CDR2: SGHTA, FQGTGA. V lost 4 bases to trimming and J lost 8 bases, with 15 bases between them. CDR3 length: 14 residues. In the study's own analysis: Amplification from reference gene primers served as the basis for estimated nucleated cell counts. Some clones are missing from TCRdb's copy, which holds only in-frame ones; the method was immunoSEQ multiplex PCR. V, J and clone size are taken as reported in that table, and D and trimming were inferred from the DNA itself. The sample has roughly 38,000 clones; 76% are singletons. The sequenced material came from peripheral blood. V usage is TRBV7-3 and J usage is TRBJ2-1; possible D gene TRBD2, 6 bases. The source of this sequence is a man between 65 and 85 years old with active or convalescent COVID-19. The CDR3 region is CASSSQPGSDEQFF. DNA of the CDR3: TGTGCCAGCAGCTCCCAGCCCGGGAGCGATGAGCAGTTCTTC.